The 21 T cell receptor beta chains below were found in one sample sequenced in a study of blood T cells in healthy people across ages. A sample-barcoded 5' primer and a J-beta primer mix were used in a second PCR of roughly 6 to 12 cycles. TCRdb re-derived calls from the 5' RACE reads in MiXCR, one entry per CDR3 protein. The sample includes about a million distinct CDR3 sequences, 35% to 40% of them seen just once. Sequenced material: blood. These TCRs come from a man younger than 35 in good health.

CDR3 loop: CASSEGFGRQETQYF. CDR3 in DNA: TGTGCCAGCAGTGAGGGTTTTGGGAGGCAAGAGACCCAGTACTTC. The chain links TRBV6-1 to TRBJ2-5; TRBD2 is a possible D gene (6 bases). Per the germline V gene, CDR1 is MNHNS and CDR2 is SASEGT. V lost 3 bases and J 2 bases, leaving 13 bases between the germline ends. This CDR3 contains 15 residues.

This clonotype was seen a few times. Here the CDR3 reads CASSQDGSGGAKVQFF. The CDR3 DNA follows: TGTGCCAGCAGCCAAGATGGTAGCGGGGGGGCTAAGGTGCAGTTCTTC. The rearrangement uses TRBV4-2 and TRBJ2-1; 11 bases fit TRBD2. The CDR3 spans 16 residues. J lost 12 bases, V lost 0 bases, and 10 bases had no gene match. The germline CDR1 and CDR2 sequences are LGHNA and YNFKEQ.

V usage is TRBV12-3 or TRBV12-4 and J usage is TRBJ2-7, with D possibly being TRBD1 (5 bases). The CDR3 sequence is 15 residues long. V lost 2 bases to trimming and J lost 5 bases, with 16 bases between them. CDR3 sequence (DNA): TGTGCCAGCAGTTTATATTCGACAGTTGCCCACGAGCAGTACTTC. Translation gives CASSLYSTVAHEQYF.

This clonotype has more than one count but fewer than ten. Written as DNA, the CDR3 is TGCAGTGCTCCTTCCCAGGGGGCGGCTGAAGCTTTCTTT. This sequence encodes CSAPSQGAAEAFF. V usage is TRBV20-1 and J usage is TRBJ1-1; TRBD1 agrees at 8 bases. From germline, CDR1 is DFQATT and CDR2 SNEGSKA (reference sequence). This CDR3 comprises 13 residues. V was clipped by 5 bases and J by 6 bases; unmatched bases: 8.

This clonotype was observed a few times. The V call is TRBV7-2, the J call TRBJ2-1; D possibly uses TRBD1 or TRBD2 (6 bases each). The CDR3 has 15 residues. Germline values: CDR1 SGHTA, CDR2 FQGNSA. V was cut by 1 base and J by 6 bases, with 13 bases left in between. The CDR3 spells CASSLDRGPTNEQFF. CDR3 nucleotides: TGTGCCAGCAGCTTAGATCGGGGGCCCACCAATGAGCAGTTCTTC.

About this clonotype itself: A single base separates this from a much larger clone, so it may be a read error. V usage is TRBV10-3 and J usage is TRBJ2-3, with 7 positions matching TRBD2. This CDR3 has 14 amino acids. The J segment lost 6 bases and the V segment lost 5 bases, leaving 8 bases of the junction unmatched. The V gene's germline CDR1 is ENHRY and CDR2 SYGVKD. The chain's CDR3 is CAISKDRGDDTQYF. The CDR3, as DNA: TGTGCCATCAGTAAGGATCGGGGGGATGATACGCAGTATTTT.

The V call is TRBV5-6, the J call TRBJ2-3; maybe TRBD1 (5 bases). The V and J ends lost 0 bases and 3 bases respectively, with 11 bases between them. The CDR3 sequence is 15 residues long. Germline CDR1 and CDR2: SGHDT and YYEEEE. In DNA, the CDR3 is TGTGCCAGCAGCTTGGCAGGGCGGCAAACAGATACGCAGTATTTT. Translation: CASSLAGRQTDTQYF.

The chain carries TRBV7-3 and TRBJ2-1; D is possibly TRBD2 (6 bases). The CDR3 sequence is 14 residues long. The germline V gene has CDR1 SGHTA and CDR2 FQGTGA. The V gene lost 6 bases and the J gene lost 5 bases, with 14 bases spanning the gap. CDR3 coding DNA: TGTGCCAGCAGTCCGGCGGGGCCCGACAATGAGCAGTTCTTC. Residues: CASSPAGPDNEQFF. Filled out from reference TRBV7-3 and TRBJ2-1, the complete variable domain reads GAGVSQTPSNKVTEKGKYVELRCDPISGHTALYWYRQSLGQGPEFLIYFQGTGAADDSGLPNDRFFAVRPEGSVSTLKIQRTERGDSAVYLCASSPAGPDNEQFFGPGTRLTVL.

The V call is TRBV4-3, the J call TRBJ2-5; D call uncertain. With the DNA end fitting TRBJ2-4 better, the J assignment may be wrong. The V gene's germline CDR1 is LGHNA and CDR2 YSLEER. This CDR3 spans 17 amino acids. The CDR3 loop reads CASSQGGLGSLLNIQYF. DNA for the CDR3: TGCGCCAGCAGCCAAGGCGGATTAGGATCCTTATTAAACATTCAGTACTTC.

The J gene is TRBJ2-1, the V gene TRBV29-1; 10 nucleotides agree with TRBD2. Per the germline V gene, CDR1 is SQVTM and CDR2 is ANQGSEA. The V segment lost 8 bases and the J segment 8 bases; nucleotides outside the gene matches: 12. CDR3 length: 14 residues. The CDR3 protein is CSTGGTSVYDEQFF. CDR3 nucleotide sequence: TGCAGCACTGGGGGGACTAGCGTATATGATGAGCAGTTCTTC.

V gene TRBV7-2 combines with J gene TRBJ1-2; a possible D gene is TRBD1 (5 bases). The CDR3 contains 16 residues. Germline V gives CDR1 SGHTA, CDR2 FQGNSA. Trimming pared 2 bases from V and 2 bases from J, leaving 15 bases between. Here the CDR3 reads CASSLSPGPGNYGYTF. In DNA, the CDR3 is TGTGCCAGCAGCTTATCGCCAGGGCCAGGGAACTATGGCTACACCTTC.

The table lists this clonotype with a count of one. V and J are TRBV20-1 and TRBJ1-1; D not resolved. The V end was cut by 1 base, the J end by 0 bases, with 6 bases between. CDR1 and CDR2 (germline): DFQATT, SNEGSKA (reference sequence). The CDR3 has 13 amino acids. CDR3 amino acids: CSARVGVNTEAFF. CDR3 coding DNA: TGCAGTGCTAGAGTAGGAGTGAACACTGAAGCTTTCTTT.

The rearrangement uses TRBV12-3 or TRBV12-4 and TRBJ2-1; the match to TRBD2 covers 8 bases. The CDR3 runs 16 residues. The J segment lost 13 bases and the V segment lost 5 bases, leaving 19 bases of the junction unmatched. The CDR3 spells CASSPLAGGPTETQFF. In DNA, the CDR3 is TGTGCCAGCAGTCCCTTGGCGGGGGGCCCGACGGAGACCCAGTTCTTC.

This chain links TRBV9 with TRBJ2-3; 7 bases are a match to TRBD1. The germline V gene has CDR1 SGDLS and CDR2 YYNGEE. Trimming took 7 bases from V and 3 from J; bases not matched to a gene: 11. The CDR3 has 15 residues. The CDR3 region is CASSPTGFGTDTQYF. The CDR3 DNA reads TGTGCCAGCTCCCCGACAGGGTTCGGGACAGATACGCAGTATTTT.

V is TRBV5-5 and J is TRBJ1-3; no firm D call. This CDR3 spans 16 amino acids. Deletions cut 0 bases from V and 0 bases from J, with 10 bases between. Germline loops: CDR1 SGHKS, CDR2 YYEKEE (reference sequence). The CDR3 nucleotides read TGTGCCAGCAGCTTGGAATGGCAGCCCTCTGGAAACACCATATATTTT. Its translation: CASSLEWQPSGNTIYF.

The chain recombines TRBV6-6 with TRBJ1-5; TRBD1 aligns across 9 bases. Losses at the gene ends were 6 bases for V and 6 bases for J; bases not matched to a gene: 0. The CDR3 sequence is 12 residues long. Per germline, CDR1 MNHNY and CDR2 SVGAGI (reference sequence). The CDR3 region has the DNA TGTGCCAGCAGACAGGGGGCTCAGCCCCAGCATTTT. This sequence encodes CASRQGAQPQHF.

V and J are TRBV5-1 and TRBJ1-3; D perhaps matches TRBD1 (5 bases). Germline CDR1 reads SGHRS; CDR2 reads YFSETQ. This CDR3 region has 15 residues. Trimming stripped 1 base from V and 4 bases from J, with 12 bases between. CDR3 protein: CASSLSPGLGNTIYF. The DNA of the CDR3 is TGCGCCAGCAGCTTGAGTCCAGGGCTGGGAAACACCATATATTTT.

The V gene is TRBV30, the J gene TRBJ1-2, with 7 bases identical to TRBD1. Per germline, CDR1 GTSNPN and CDR2 SVGIG (reference sequence). This CDR3 has 12 amino acids. Losses at the gene ends were 8 bases for V and 7 bases for J; bases not matched to a gene: 10. CDR3 in DNA: TGTGCCGGGACGACAGGGAGGGTTGGCTACACCTTC. Its protein product is CAGTTGRVGYTF.

This chain connects TRBV7-9 to TRBJ2-7, with TRBD1 matching 7 bases. CDR3 length: 13 amino acids. CDR1 is SEHNR and CDR2 is FQNEAQ in the germline V gene (reference sequence). V gave up 8 bases and J gave up 7 bases; unmatched junction bases: 11. In DNA, the CDR3 is TGTGCCAGCGGGACAGCCTCGTCCGATGAGCAGTACTTC. Amino acid sequence: CASGTASSDEQYF.

The J gene is TRBJ2-2, the V gene TRBV6-2 or TRBV6-3; TRBD2 agrees at 8 bases. V lost 6 bases, J lost 6 bases, and 6 bases stayed unmatched. The germline CDR1 and CDR2 sequences are MNHEY and SVGEGT. This CDR3 spans 14 amino acids. Here the CDR3 DNA reads TGTGCCAGCAGACTGACTAGCGCTCCCGGGGAGCTGTTTTTT. The encoded protein is CASRLTSAPGELFF.

This clonotype was found a few times. V gene TRBV4-2 combines with J gene TRBJ1-4; tentative D call: TRBD1 (5 bases). Trimming took off 3 bases at V and 10 bases at J, with 24 bases between the two ends. Per germline, CDR1 LGHNA and CDR2 YNFKEQ. The CDR3 loop spans 17 amino acids. The CDR3 reads CASSQRGRDDPVGKLFF. The CDR3 DNA reads as TGTGCCAGCAGCCAGAGGGGCAGGGATGATCCTGTTGGAAAACTGTTTTTT.